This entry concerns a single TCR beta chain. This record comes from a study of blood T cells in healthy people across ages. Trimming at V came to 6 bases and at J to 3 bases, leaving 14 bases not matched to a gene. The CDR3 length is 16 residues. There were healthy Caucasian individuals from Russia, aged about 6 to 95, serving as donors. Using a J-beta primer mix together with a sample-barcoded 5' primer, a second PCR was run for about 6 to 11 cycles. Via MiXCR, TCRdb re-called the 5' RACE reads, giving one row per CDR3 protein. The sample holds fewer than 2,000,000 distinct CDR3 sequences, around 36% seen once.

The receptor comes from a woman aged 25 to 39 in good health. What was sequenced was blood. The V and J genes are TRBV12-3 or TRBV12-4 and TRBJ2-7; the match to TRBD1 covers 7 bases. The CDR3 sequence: CASSQGGQPLYYEQYF. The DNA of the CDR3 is TGTGCCAGCAGCCAAGGGGGACAGCCCCTTTACTACGAGCAGTACTTC.